The 25 T cell receptor beta chains below come from one sample, sequenced in a study of blood T cell repertoires in COVID-19. The assay was immunoSEQ multiplex PCR, and TCRdb's table has in-frame clones only and misses some. The sample shows under 300,000 clones, roughly nine tenths of them seen only once. The sample comprised peripheral blood. These receptors came from a woman in her forties who had recovered from COVID-19.

The rearrangement joins TRBV11-2 to TRBJ2-6, with D unresolved. The V gene's germline CDR1 is SGHAT and CDR2 FQNNGV. Trimming shortened V by 5 bases and J by 0 bases, and 8 bases separated the two germline ends. The CDR3 spans 15 residues. The DNA of the CDR3 is TGTGCCAGCAGCCCCAGACTCTCTGGGGCCAACGTCCTGACTTTC. It translates to CASSPRLSGANVLTF.

V usage is TRBV7-2 and J usage is TRBJ2-5; a possible D gene is TRBD1 (6 bases). The CDR3 sequence is 14 residues long. The germline V gene has CDR1 SGHTA and CDR2 FQGNSA. The V end was cut by 4 bases, the J end by 2 bases, with 11 bases between. This CDR3 reads CASSSGQVQETQYF. The CDR3 DNA follows: TGTGCCAGCAGCTCGGGACAAGTACAAGAGACCCAGTACTTC.

The V gene is TRBV6-6, the J gene TRBJ1-1; 8 bases are shared with TRBD1. CDR3 length equals 12 residues. Looked up from germline, CDR1 is MNHNY and CDR2 is SVGAGI (reference sequence). Trimming removed 4 bases from V and 8 bases from J; junction bases left unmatched: 3. The DNA of the CDR3 is TGTGCCAGCAGTTCCGGGACAGGCGAAGCTTTCTTT. Protein product: CASSSGTGEAFF.

A few counts support this clone. V is TRBV5-4 and J is TRBJ2-7; D uncertain. The length of the CDR3 is 16 residues. Trimming took off 1 base at V and 0 bases at J, with 14 bases between the two ends. Germline V gene lookup returns CDR1 SGHNT and CDR2 YYREEE (reference sequence). The DNA of the CDR3 is TGTGCCAGCAGCTTGTACGCGTCGGCGGTCTCCTACGAGCAGTACTTC. Translated: CASSLYASAVSYEQYF.

The chain couples TRBV11-3 to TRBJ2-6; D is perhaps TRBD2 (6 bases). Germline loops: CDR1 SGHNT, CDR2 YENEEA. The CDR3 runs to 17 residues. V lost 0 bases to trimming and J lost 0 bases, with 9 bases between them. DNA for the CDR3: TGTGCCAGCAGCTTAGATGGGAGGCCCTCTGGGGCCAACGTCCTGACTTTC. It codes for CASSLDGRPSGANVLTF.

The chain is built from TRBV6-5 and TRBJ2-1; D ambiguous. There are 15 residues in the CDR3. Germline values: CDR1 MNHEY, CDR2 SVGAGI. V shed 0 bases and J shed 6 bases, with 12 bases lying between them. CDR3 region: CASSYSGPAVNEQFF. As DNA, the CDR3 is TGTGCCAGCAGTTACTCGGGCCCGGCCGTCAATGAGCAGTTCTTC.

This clone has a single count. The chain is built from TRBV2 and TRBJ2-1; 8 positions match TRBD2. Trimming cost V 1 base and J 15 bases; bases outside gene matches: 14. The length of the CDR3 is 15 residues. The germline CDR1 and CDR2 sequences are SNHLY and FYNNEI. The CDR3 sequence: CASSEGLAGLNVGFF. CDR3 DNA sequence: TGTGCCAGCAGTGAAGGGCTAGCGGGCCTCAATGTTGGGTTCTTC.

The J gene is TRBJ1-2, the V gene TRBV9, with a possible D match to TRBD1 (5 bases). Between the trimmed V and J ends, which lost 1 base and 2 bases, there was a span of 6 bases. CDR1 is SGDLS, CDR2 YYNGEE, per germline. This CDR3 contains 13 residues. In nucleotides, the CDR3 is TGTGCCAGCAGCGTATCAGGGAACTATGGCTACACCTTC. Amino acids: CASSVSGNYGYTF.

This clone was found once. The chain uses TRBV19 and TRBJ1-4; tentatively, D is TRBD1 (5 bases). The CDR3 has 15 residues. V gave up 1 base and J gave up 8 bases, with 14 bases separating them. The germline V gene encodes CDR1 LNHDA and CDR2 SQIVND (reference sequence). For the CDR3, the DNA is TGTGCCAGTAGTATAGGGGCAGGGCTAAAGGAAAAACTGTTTTTT. This translates into CASSIGAGLKEKLFF.

The chain links TRBV6-5 to TRBJ2-3, with 7 bases matching TRBD2. The germline V gene encodes CDR1 MNHEY and CDR2 SVGAGI. The ends lost 0 bases at V and 5 bases at J; junction bases unmatched: 8. The CDR3 length is 16 residues. Here the CDR3 DNA reads TGTGCCAGCAGTTACTCAGTGGCAGCGGGATTAGATACGCAGTATTTT. Its protein product is CASSYSVAAGLDTQYF.

The chain has TRBV4-1 and TRBJ2-1, with 8 bases aligning to TRBD2. This CDR3 has 16 residues. The V gene's germline CDR1 is MGHRA and CDR2 YSYEKL. J lost 7 bases, V lost 2 bases, and 10 bases had no gene match. The DNA for the CDR3 is TGCGCCAGCAGCCAACTGGAACGGGGGGGCAAGAATGAGCAGTTCTTC. This gives the protein CASSQLERGGKNEQFF.

This chain joins TRBV7-9 and TRBJ1-2, with TRBD1 matching over 10 bases. The CDR3 runs 15 residues. The ends lost 4 bases at V and 7 bases at J; junction bases unmatched: 9. Germline lookup yields CDR1 SEHNR and CDR2 FQNEAQ (reference sequence). CDR3 amino acids: CASSSGTGEFSGYTF. CDR3 DNA sequence: TGTGCCAGCAGCTCCGGGACAGGGGAGTTTTCTGGCTACACCTTC. The complete variable domain, with remaining parts taken from reference TRBV7-9 and TRBJ1-2, reads DTGVSQNPRHKITKRGQNVTFRCDPISEHNRLYWYRQTLGQGPEFLTYFQNEAQLEKSRLLSDRFSAERPKGSFSTLEIQRTEQGDSAMYLCASSSGTGEFSGYTFGSGTRLTVV.

This clone came up once. V gene TRBV20-1 combines with J gene TRBJ2-7; D possibly corresponds to TRBD1 (5 bases). V lost 3 bases and J lost 5, with 14 bases in between. The length of the CDR3 is 13 residues. In germline, CDR1 is DFQATT, CDR2 SNEGSKA (reference sequence). CDR3 in amino acids: CSASGLLGHEQYF. CDR3 bases: TGCAGTGCTAGTGGCCTTCTGGGGCACGAGCAGTACTTC.

The gene calls are TRBV10-3 and TRBJ2-3; D is possibly TRBD1 (6 bases). CDR1 is ENHRY, CDR2 SYGVKD, per germline. This CDR3 has 18 amino acids. V lost 0 bases, J lost 3 bases, and 19 bases lay in between. The CDR3 region has the DNA TGTGCCATCAGTGAGTCTCCTCTCGGGGAGCAGGGGACAGATACGCAGTATTTT. It codes for CAISESPLGEQGTDTQYF.

This chain connects TRBV27 to TRBJ2-2; tentatively, D is TRBD1 (6 bases). In germline, CDR1 is MNHEY, CDR2 SMNVEV (reference sequence). The CDR3 totals 15 residues. Deletions cut 5 bases from V and 1 base from J, with 11 bases between. CDR3 in amino acids: CASSQDSRNTGELFF. CDR3 nucleotide sequence: TGTGCCAGCAGTCAGGACAGCCGGAACACCGGGGAGCTGTTTTTT.

The chain is built from TRBV7-2 and TRBJ1-5, with TRBD1 as a possible D gene (5 bases). This CDR3 spans 14 amino acids. In germline, CDR1 is SGHTA, CDR2 FQGNSA. The V end was cut by 5 bases, the J end by 0 bases, with 8 bases between. CDR3 nucleotides: TGTGCCAGCAGCCGTGACAGTAGCAATCAGCCCCAGCATTTT. This translates into CASSRDSSNQPQHF.

The rearrangement uses TRBV2 and TRBJ1-6; TRBD1 matches at 10 bases. The J segment lost 10 bases and the V segment lost 5 bases, leaving 8 bases of the junction unmatched. The CDR3 runs 15 residues. The germline V gene encodes CDR1 SNHLY and CDR2 FYNNEI. Here the CDR3 reads CASSPGQGNLSPLHF. DNA of the CDR3: TGTGCCAGCAGTCCGGGACAGGGGAATTTATCACCCCTCCACTTT. Based on the CDR3 plus reference TRBV2 and TRBJ1-6, the full variable domain is EPEVTQTPSHQVTQMGQEVILRCVPISNHLYFYWYRQILGQKVEFLVSFYNNEISEKSEIFDDQFSVERPDGSNFTLKIRSTKLEDSAMYFCASSPGQGNLSPLHFGNGTRLTVT.

The CDR3 loop is CASSQGWGLAFPNEQFF. The CDR3 DNA reads TGTGCCAGCAGCCAAGGTTGGGGACTAGCGTTTCCCAATGAGCAGTTCTTC. The rearrangement uses TRBV14 and TRBJ2-1; 10 positions match TRBD2. Germline V gene sequence: CDR1 SGHDN, CDR2 FVKESK. CDR3 length equals 17 residues. The trim removed 1 base at V and 6 bases at J, leaving 9 bases unmatched.

The V call is TRBV6-7, the J call TRBJ2-1; TRBD2 aligns across 8 bases. TRBV6-7 is flagged as an ORF with uncertain function. The CDR3 contains 19 residues. The V and J ends lost 7 bases and 0 bases, in that order; junction bases with no gene match: 17. The CDR3 coding sequence is TGTGCCAGCATCCTCGGACTAGCCATTGCTCCTGACTCCTACAATGAGCAGTTCTTC. The encoded protein is CASILGLAIAPDSYNEQFF.

This chain joins TRBV10-1 and TRBJ1-2; D is unclear. Trimming pared 5 bases from V and 2 bases from J, leaving 9 bases between. CDR1 is WNHNN, CDR2 SYGVQD, per germline (reference sequence). The CDR3 runs to 13 residues. The CDR3 here is CASSSDTNYGYTF. The CDR3 DNA is TGCGCCAGCAGTAGTGACACGAACTATGGCTACACCTTC.

The chain employs TRBV7-6 and TRBJ1-1, with 9 bases fitting TRBD1. CDR3 length: 14 amino acids. Trimming at V came to 2 bases and at J to 5 bases, leaving 3 bases not matched to a gene. Germline V gene data show CDR1 as SGHVS and CDR2 as FNYEAQ. CDR3: CASSLNRGLTEAFF. CDR3 coding DNA: TGTGCCAGCAGCTTAAACAGGGGGCTGACTGAAGCTTTCTTT.

The J gene is TRBJ2-3, the V gene TRBV30; possible D gene TRBD2, 5 bases. Germline CDR1 reads GTSNPN; CDR2 reads SVGIG (reference sequence). Trimming pared 7 bases from V and 5 bases from J, leaving 16 bases between. This CDR3 has 13 residues. DNA of the CDR3: TGTGCCTACAACGGGGAACCAGGAGATACGCAGTATTTT. It is translated as CAYNGEPGDTQYF.

The chain is built from TRBV19 and TRBJ1-5; 7 bases match TRBD1. CDR3 length: 15 amino acids. The V segment lost 5 bases and the J segment 7 bases; nucleotides outside the gene matches: 11. The germline CDR1 and CDR2 sequences are LNHDA and SQIVND (reference sequence). The CDR3 DNA reads TGTGCCAGTAGTGCCGGGACAGCCAGGGACCAGCCCCAGCATTTT. This translates into CASSAGTARDQPQHF.

The rearrangement joins TRBV7-2 to TRBJ2-5; D remains unclear. This CDR3 is 14 amino acids long. Per germline, CDR1 SGHTA and CDR2 FQGNSA. Trimming cost V 3 bases and J 1 base, with 9 bases left between them. As DNA, the CDR3 is TGTGCCAGCAGCTTTGTCCCCTCCCAAGAGACCCAGTACTTC. Amino acid sequence: CASSFVPSQETQYF.

V and J are TRBV2 and TRBJ1-6; D ambiguous. Germline CDR1 reads SNHLY; CDR2 reads FYNNEI. This CDR3 contains 13 residues. Trimming took off 6 bases at V and 3 bases at J, with 6 bases between the two ends. The CDR3 sequence: CASRALYNSPLHF. The CDR3 nucleotides read TGTGCCAGCAGGGCTCTCTATAATTCACCCCTCCACTTT.